This T cell receptor beta chain was profiled in a study of cytotoxic CD8 clonotypes in ibrutinib-treated CLL. Germline V lookup: CDR1 SGDLS, CDR2 YYNGEE. Unmatched junction bases numbered 3, after V lost 0 bases and J lost 1 base. The CDR3 runs 15 residues. Whole-study findings and limits: Contraction or stability on treatment characterized the public clonotypes, which were uncommon.

This clone was detected a few times. Antigen specificity is unknown. Sequencing was performed with immunoSEQ multiplex PCR; in TCRdb, only in-frame clones are kept and a portion is missing. The sample records about 140,000 clones, more than 75% being singletons. The source material was PBMCs, sampled after 36 months of ibrutinib treatment. V gene TRBV9 combines with J gene TRBJ2-7; 8 bases agree with TRBD1. The sequence was collected from a human donor with chronic lymphocytic leukemia. The CDR3: CASSVGQGASYEQYF. As DNA, the CDR3 is TGTGCCAGCAGCGTAGGGCAGGGGGCGTCCTACGAGCAGTACTTC. The whole variable domain, filled in from reference TRBV9 and TRBJ2-7, reads DSGVTQTPKHLITATGQRVTLRCSPRSGDLSVYWYQQSLDQGLQFLIQYYNGEERAKGNILERFSAQQFPDLHSELNLSSLELGDSALYFCASSVGQGASYEQYFGPGTRLTVT.